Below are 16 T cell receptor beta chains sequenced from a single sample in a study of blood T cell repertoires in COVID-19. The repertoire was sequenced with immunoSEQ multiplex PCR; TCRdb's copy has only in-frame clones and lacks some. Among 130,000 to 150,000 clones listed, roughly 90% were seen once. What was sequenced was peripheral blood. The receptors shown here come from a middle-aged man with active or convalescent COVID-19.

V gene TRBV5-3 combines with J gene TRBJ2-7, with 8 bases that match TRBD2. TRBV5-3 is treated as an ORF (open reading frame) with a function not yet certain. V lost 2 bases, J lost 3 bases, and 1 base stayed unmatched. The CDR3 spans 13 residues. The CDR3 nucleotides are TGTGCCAGAAGCTTAAGCGGGGGCTACGAGCAGTACTTC. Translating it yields CARSLSGGYEQYF.

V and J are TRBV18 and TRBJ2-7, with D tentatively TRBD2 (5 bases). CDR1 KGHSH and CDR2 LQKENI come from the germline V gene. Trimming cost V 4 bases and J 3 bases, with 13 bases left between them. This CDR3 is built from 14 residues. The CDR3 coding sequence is TGTGCCAGCTCACTACAGACTACAGTCTACGAGCAGTACTTC. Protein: CASSLQTTVYEQYF.

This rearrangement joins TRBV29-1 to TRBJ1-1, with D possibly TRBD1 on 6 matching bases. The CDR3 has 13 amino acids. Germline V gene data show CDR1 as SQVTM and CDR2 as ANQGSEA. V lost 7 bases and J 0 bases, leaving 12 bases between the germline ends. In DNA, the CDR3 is TGCAGCGAACGACAGGATCTGAACACTGAAGCTTTCTTT. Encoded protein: CSERQDLNTEAFF. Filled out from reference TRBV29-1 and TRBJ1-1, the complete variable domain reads SAVISQKPSRDICQRGTSLTIQCQVDSQVTMMFWYRQQPGQSLTLIATANQGSEATYESGFVIDKFPISRPNLTFSTLTVSNMSPEDSSIYLCSERQDLNTEAFFGQGTRLTVV.

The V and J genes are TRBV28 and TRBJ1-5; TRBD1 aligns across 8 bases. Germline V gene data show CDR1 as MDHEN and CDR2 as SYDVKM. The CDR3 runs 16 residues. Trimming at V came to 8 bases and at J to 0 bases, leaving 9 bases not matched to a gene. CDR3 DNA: TGTGCCAGCCTTACAGGGGGGAGGTATAGCAATCAGCCCCAGCATTTT. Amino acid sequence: CASLTGGRYSNQPQHF.

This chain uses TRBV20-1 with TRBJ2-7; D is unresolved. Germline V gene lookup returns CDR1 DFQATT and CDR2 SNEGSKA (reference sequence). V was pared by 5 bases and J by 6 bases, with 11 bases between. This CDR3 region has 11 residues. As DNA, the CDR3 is TGCAGTGCTCCCTTTTTATCCGAGCAGTACTTC. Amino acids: CSAPFLSEQYF.

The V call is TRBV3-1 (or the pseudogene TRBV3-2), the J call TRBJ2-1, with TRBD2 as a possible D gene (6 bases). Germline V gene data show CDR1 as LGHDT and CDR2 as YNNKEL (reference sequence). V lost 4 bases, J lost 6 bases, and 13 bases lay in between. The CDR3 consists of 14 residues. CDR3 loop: CASSLPSAPNEQFF. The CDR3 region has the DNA TGTGCCAGCAGCCTTCCTAGCGCCCCCAATGAGCAGTTCTTC.

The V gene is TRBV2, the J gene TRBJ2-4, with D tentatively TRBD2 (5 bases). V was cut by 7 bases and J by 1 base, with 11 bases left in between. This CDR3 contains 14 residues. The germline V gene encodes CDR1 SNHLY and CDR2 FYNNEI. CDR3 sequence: CASNGVKAKNIQYF. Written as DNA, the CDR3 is TGTGCCAGCAACGGGGTGAAGGCCAAAAACATTCAGTACTTC.

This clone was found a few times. The CDR3 DNA reads TGCAGTGCTCGTGGAGCGAATGGCTACACCTTC. Its protein product is CSARGANGYTF. J is TRBJ1-2 and V is TRBV20-1; D call uncertain. The CDR3 sequence is 11 residues long. Trimming pared 5 bases from V and 6 bases from J, leaving 10 bases between. Germline assignment: CDR1 DFQATT and CDR2 SNEGSKA (reference sequence).

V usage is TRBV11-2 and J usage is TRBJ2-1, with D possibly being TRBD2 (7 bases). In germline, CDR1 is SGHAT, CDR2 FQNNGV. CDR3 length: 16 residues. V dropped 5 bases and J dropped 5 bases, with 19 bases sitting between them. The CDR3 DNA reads TGTGCCAGCAGCCCTTCTTGGGGGGGGCTGAACAATGAGCAGTTCTTC. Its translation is CASSPSWGGLNNEQFF.

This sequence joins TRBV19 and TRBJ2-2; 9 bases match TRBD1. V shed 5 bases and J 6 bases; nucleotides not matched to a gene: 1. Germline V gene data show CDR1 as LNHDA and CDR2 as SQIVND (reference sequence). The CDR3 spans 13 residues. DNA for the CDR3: TGTGCCAGTAGTGGGACAGGGTCCGGGGAGCTGTTTTTT. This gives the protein CASSGTGSGELFF.

DNA for the CDR3: TGTGCCAGCAACCCTGGGACTAGCGGGAGTAATCCACTGTTCTTC. This codes for CASNPGTSGSNPLFF. The chain joins TRBV2 to TRBJ2-1, with 14 positions matching TRBD2. CDR3 size: 15 residues. In germline, CDR1 is SNHLY, CDR2 FYNNEI. The trim removed 7 bases at V and 15 bases at J, leaving 14 bases unmatched.

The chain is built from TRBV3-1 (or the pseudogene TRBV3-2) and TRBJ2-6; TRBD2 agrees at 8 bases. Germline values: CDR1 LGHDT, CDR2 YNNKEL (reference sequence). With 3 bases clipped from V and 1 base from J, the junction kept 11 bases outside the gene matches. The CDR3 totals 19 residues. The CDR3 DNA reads TGTGCCAGCAGCCATTTTACCACTACGGGGGGGTCTGGGGCCAACGTCCTGACTTTC. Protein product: CASSHFTTTGGSGANVLTF.

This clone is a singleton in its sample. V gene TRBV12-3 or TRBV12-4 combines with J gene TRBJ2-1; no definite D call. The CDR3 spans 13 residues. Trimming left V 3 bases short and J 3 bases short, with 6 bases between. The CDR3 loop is CASSFRIYNEQFF. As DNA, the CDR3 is TGTGCCAGCAGTTTCAGAATCTACAATGAGCAGTTCTTC.

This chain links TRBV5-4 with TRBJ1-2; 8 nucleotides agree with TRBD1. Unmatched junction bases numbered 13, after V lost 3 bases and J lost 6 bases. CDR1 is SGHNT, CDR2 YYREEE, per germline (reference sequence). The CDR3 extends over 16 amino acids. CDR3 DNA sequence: TGTGCCAGCAGCTCTAAGACAGGGGAGGGAGAAAATGGCTACACCTTC. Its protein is CASSSKTGEGENGYTF.

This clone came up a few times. CDR3 bases: TGTGCCAGCAGTTACTCAGGGGGCAATCAGCCCCAGCATTTT. Translated, it gives CASSYSGGNQPQHF. This chain connects TRBV6-2 or TRBV6-3 to TRBJ1-5, with D maybe TRBD1 (5 bases). The germline V and J ends were trimmed by 0 bases and 2 bases, with 5 bases remaining between them. The CDR3 is 14 residues long. The germline CDR1 and CDR2 sequences are MNHEY and SVGEGT.

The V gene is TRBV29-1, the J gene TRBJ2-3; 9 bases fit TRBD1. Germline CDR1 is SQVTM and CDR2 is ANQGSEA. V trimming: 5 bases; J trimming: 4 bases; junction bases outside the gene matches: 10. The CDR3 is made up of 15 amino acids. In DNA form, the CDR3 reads TGCAGCGTTCATTGGCGTAGACAGGGGGCAGATACGCAGTATTTT. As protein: CSVHWRRQGADTQYF.